The 8 T cell receptor beta chains reported below all come from one sample, sequenced in a study of T cell changes during pregnancy in multiple sclerosis. Sequencing used immunoSEQ multiplex PCR; TCRdb keeps in-frame clones, though not all of them. The sample lists 90,000 to 120,000 clones, around 92% seen once, with around 0.8% in the top ten. Sequencing was performed on peripheral blood, taken in the third trimester of pregnancy. The receptors derive from a female donor in good health, enrolled as a control in a pregnancy study.

The rearrangement links TRBV9 to TRBJ2-1, with TRBD2 identical over 9 bases. With 0 bases clipped from V and 8 bases from J, the junction kept 6 bases outside the gene matches. There are 15 residues in the CDR3. CDR1 and CDR2 from the germline V gene are SGDLS and YYNGEE. The chain's CDR3 is CASSVEAGGRDEQFF. The CDR3 DNA reads TGTGCCAGCAGCGTAGAAGCGGGGGGCCGAGATGAGCAGTTCTTC.

The chain uses TRBV4-2 and TRBJ2-7; 7 bases line up with TRBD1. The V segment lost 3 bases and the J segment 2 bases; nucleotides outside the gene matches: 4. In germline, CDR1 is LGHNA, CDR2 YNFKEQ. The CDR3 contains 14 residues. CDR3 sequence reads: CASSQPGQTYEQYF. In DNA form, the CDR3 reads TGTGCCAGCAGCCAGCCGGGACAGACCTACGAGCAGTACTTC.

The chain couples TRBV2 to TRBJ1-4; perhaps TRBD1 as D (5 bases). CDR1 and CDR2 (germline): SNHLY, FYNNEI. Deletions cut 7 bases from V and 7 bases from J, with 16 bases between. The CDR3 consists of 14 residues. This CDR3 reads CASTQTDRGEKLFF. The CDR3 DNA follows: TGTGCCAGCACCCAGACAGACCGAGGTGAAAAACTGTTTTTT.

The chain's CDR3 is CASTPTSGGARETQYF. The CDR3, as DNA: TGTGCCAGTACCCCGACTAGCGGGGGGGCCCGAGAGACCCAGTACTTC. This rearrangement joins TRBV19 to TRBJ2-5, with 14 bases matching TRBD2. The CDR3 covers 16 residues. Losses at the gene ends were 7 bases for V and 4 bases for J; bases not matched to a gene: 8. The germline gives CDR1 LNHDA, CDR2 SQIVND (reference sequence).

The CDR3 is CASSPLGQGAGEQYF. CDR3 in DNA: TGTGCCAGCTCACCCCTGGGACAGGGGGCGGGTGAGCAGTACTTC. The genes are TRBV18 and TRBJ2-7, with TRBD1 matching 12 bases. Germline V lookup: CDR1 KGHSH, CDR2 LQKENI. The CDR3 sequence is 15 residues long. Losses at the gene ends were 3 bases for V and 7 bases for J; bases not matched to a gene: 7. The full variable domain, completed using reference TRBV18 and TRBJ2-7, is NAGVMQNPRHLVRRRGQEARLRCSPMKGHSHVYWYRQLPEEGLKFMVYLQKENIIDESGMPKERFSAEFPKEGPSILRIQQVVRGDSAAYFCASSPLGQGAGEQYFGPGTRLTVT.

This chain's CDR3 is CASSENSLGGNEQFF. Here the CDR3 DNA reads TGTGCCAGCAGTGAAAACTCCCTCGGGGGCAATGAGCAGTTCTTC. This chain joins TRBV6-1 and TRBJ2-1; D is possibly TRBD2 (6 bases). This CDR3 spans 15 amino acids. The V and J ends lost 2 bases and 6 bases respectively, with 14 bases between them. CDR1 is MNHNS and CDR2 is SASEGT in the germline V gene.

The chain has TRBV7-3 and TRBJ1-4; 8 nucleotides align to TRBD1. The V segment lost 5 bases and the J segment 6 bases; nucleotides outside the gene matches: 5. This CDR3 is built from 14 residues. Germline CDR1 and CDR2: SGHTA and FQGTGA. CDR3 nucleotides: TGTGCCAGCAGCCCCGGACAGGGAGATGAAAAACTGTTTTTT. The encoded protein is CASSPGQGDEKLFF.

The chain employs TRBV11-2 and TRBJ1-2, with 7 bases aligning to TRBD1. J lost 1 base, V lost 4 bases, and 6 bases had no gene match. Germline V lookup: CDR1 SGHAT, CDR2 FQNNGV. This CDR3 is 15 amino acids long. This chain's CDR3 is CASSSHRGFNYGYTF. CDR3 in DNA: TGTGCCAGCAGCTCCCACAGGGGATTTAACTATGGCTACACCTTC.